Presented here are 16 T cell receptor beta chains from one specimen sequenced in a study of long-term antiretroviral therapy in people with HIV. They ran version v3.0 of the immunoSEQ assay at survey level. Clones were read by immunoSEQ multiplex PCR, and TCRdb kept only the in-frame ones, dropping some. Among thousands of clones listed, roughly 87% were seen once. The sequenced sample was unsorted PBMCs, obtained 0.1 years after starting antiretroviral therapy. The receptors originated from a man aged 35 to 55 with HIV.

For the CDR3, the DNA is TGCGCCAGCAGCCAAGACCTTATAACTAGCACAGATACGCAGTATTTT. It is translated as CASSQDLITSTDTQYF. This chain joins TRBV4-3 and TRBJ2-3; no reliable D call. Germline CDR1 LGHNA, CDR2 YSLEER. V lost 0 bases and J 0 bases, leaving 10 bases between the germline ends. This CDR3 region has 16 residues.

This chain links TRBV27 with TRBJ2-7, with 9 bases identical to TRBD1. V gave up 6 bases and J gave up 3 bases; unmatched junction bases: 6. This CDR3 region has 14 residues. Per the germline V gene, CDR1 is MNHEY and CDR2 is SMNVEV (reference sequence). The CDR3 is CASRRTGAYYEQYF. Written as DNA, the CDR3 is TGTGCCAGCAGGCGGACAGGGGCTTACTACGAGCAGTACTTC.

The chain uses TRBV5-6 and TRBJ1-1; D gene uncertain. CDR3 size: 14 residues. V lost 1 base and J 3 bases, leaving 10 bases between the germline ends. The germline CDR1 and CDR2 sequences are SGHDT and YYEEEE. Here the CDR3 DNA reads TGTGCCAGCAGCTTGACTGGAAGGTACACTGAAGCTTTCTTT. It is translated as CASSLTGRYTEAFF. Combining the CDR3 with reference TRBV5-6 and TRBJ1-1 gives the whole variable domain DAGVTQSPTHLIKTRGQQVTLRCSPKSGHDTVSWYQQALGQGPQFIFQYYEEEERQRGNFPDRFSGHQFPNYSSELNVNALLLGDSALYLCASSLTGRYTEAFFGQGTRLTVV.

V gene TRBV7-9 combines with J gene TRBJ2-1; 12 nucleotides align to TRBD2. V shed 5 bases and J 7 bases; nucleotides not matched to a gene: 9. CDR3 size: 16 residues. CDR1 is SEHNR and CDR2 is FQNEAQ in the germline V gene (reference sequence). The CDR3, as DNA: TGTGCCAGCAGCCCCCCTCTAGCGGGGGGGCAGAATGAGCAGTTCTTC. Translated, it gives CASSPPLAGGQNEQFF.

The chain has TRBV12-5 and TRBJ1-3, with D possibly matching TRBD1 (5 bases). V was shortened by 0 bases and J by 0 bases, with 12 bases between the two germline ends. CDR1 and CDR2 (germline): LGHNT, FRNRAP. The CDR3 has 17 amino acids. CDR3 amino acids: CASGLVRPGPSGNTIYF. The CDR3 DNA reads as TGTGCTAGTGGTTTGGTACGTCCGGGACCCTCTGGAAACACCATATATTTT.

This chain connects TRBV19 to TRBJ1-6; 10 bases align to TRBD1. V trimming: 1 base; J trimming: 10 bases; junction bases outside the gene matches: 10. The germline gives CDR1 LNHDA, CDR2 SQIVND (reference sequence). This CDR3 contains 17 residues. CDR3 residues: CASSIAGLTGGESPLHF. The CDR3 bases are TGTGCCAGTAGTATAGCAGGCTTGACAGGGGGCGAATCACCCCTCCACTTT.

J is TRBJ1-1 and V is TRBV2, with 9 bases aligning to TRBD1. Unmatched junction bases numbered 5, after V lost 4 bases and J lost 2 bases. The CDR3 has 15 amino acids. Germline-derived CDR1 and CDR2 are SNHLY and FYNNEI. For the CDR3, the DNA is TGTGCCAGCAGTGCAACGACAGGGGGTAACACTGAAGCTTTCTTT. It encodes CASSATTGGNTEAFF.

The rearrangement joins TRBV6-1 to TRBJ1-1; D gene ambiguous. CDR1 is MNHNS, CDR2 SASEGT, per germline. Trimming removed 5 bases from V and 1 base from J, with 8 bases in between. The CDR3 totals 13 residues. CDR3 residues: CASSPWGNTEAFF. The CDR3 nucleotides are TGTGCCAGCAGTCCCTGGGGGAACACTGAAGCTTTCTTT.

The J gene is TRBJ2-1, the V gene TRBV11-3; perhaps TRBD1 as D (7 bases). This CDR3 has 15 amino acids. V was trimmed by 1 base and J by 6 bases, leaving 13 bases between them. CDR1 and CDR2 (germline): SGHNT, YENEEA. CDR3 sequence: CASSLGVRGVNEQFF. The CDR3 nucleotides are TGTGCCAGCAGCTTAGGAGTCAGGGGGGTCAATGAGCAGTTCTTC.

Only one count was recorded for this clone. The CDR3 DNA is TGTGCTAGTGGTTCTCTTATTTTGAGCTCCTACAATGAGCAGTTCTTC. Encoded protein: CASGSLILSSYNEQFF. The chain links TRBV12-5 to TRBJ2-1; D unresolved. The germline V and J ends were trimmed by 4 bases and 0 bases, with 13 bases remaining between them. The CDR3 is made up of 16 amino acids. Per the germline V gene, CDR1 is LGHNT and CDR2 is FRNRAP.

The chain combines TRBV4-1 with TRBJ2-1; 7 nucleotides match TRBD1. The CDR3 consists of 13 residues. Germline V gives CDR1 MGHRA, CDR2 YSYEKL. J was trimmed by 9 bases and V by 1 base; bases with no gene match: 3. CDR3 amino acids: CASSQGRDSEQFF. The CDR3 bases are TGCGCCAGCAGCCAAGGACGGGACAGTGAGCAGTTCTTC.

V is TRBV6-5 and J is TRBJ2-3; D is unresolved. V was cut by 0 bases and J by 3 bases, with 7 bases left in between. CDR1 is MNHEY, CDR2 SVGAGI, per germline. The CDR3 covers 14 residues. CDR3 sequence: CASSYSETTDTQYF. The CDR3 DNA reads as TGTGCCAGCAGTTACTCTGAAACAACAGATACGCAGTATTTT.

V gene TRBV6-1 combines with J gene TRBJ1-6; tentatively, D is TRBD1 (5 bases). Germline V CDR1 and CDR2: MNHNS, SASEGT. The V end lost 4 bases, the J end lost 10 bases, and 11 bases lay between the germline ends. The CDR3 runs 13 residues. Here the CDR3 reads CASSGQSRSPLHF. For the CDR3, the DNA is TGTGCCAGCAGTGGACAGTCTAGATCACCCCTCCACTTT.

The V and J genes are TRBV7-6 and TRBJ2-1; D might be TRBD1 (5 bases). This CDR3 region has 12 residues. V lost 3 bases and J 8 bases, leaving 8 bases between the germline ends. The germline V gene encodes CDR1 SGHVS and CDR2 FNYEAQ. The CDR3 sequence is CASSFRVDEQFF. CDR3 DNA: TGTGCCAGCAGCTTCAGGGTAGATGAGCAGTTCTTC.

This rearrangement joins TRBV19 to TRBJ1-2; TRBD1 agrees at 7 bases. CDR1 is LNHDA and CDR2 is SQIVND in the germline V gene (reference sequence). V was pared by 5 bases and J by 4 bases, with 4 bases of the junction left unmatched. This CDR3 is built from 13 residues. The CDR3: CASSAGQIYGYTF. For the CDR3, the DNA is TGTGCCAGTAGTGCGGGACAGATCTATGGCTACACCTTC.

CDR3 sequence: CAAGTESSYNEQFF. The CDR3 bases are TGTGCCGCCGGGACAGAGTCCTCCTACAATGAGCAGTTCTTC. This rearrangement joins TRBV10-3 to TRBJ2-1; 7 nucleotides align to TRBD1. The CDR3 consists of 14 residues. The germline gives CDR1 ENHRY, CDR2 SYGVKD. V lost 11 bases to trimming and J lost 0 bases; unmatched junction nucleotides: 7.